This TCR beta chain is drawn from a study of PD-L1 blockade in urothelial cancer. At the level of the study: Patients went on atezolizumab around 2014, receiving 1,200 mg intravenously every 3 weeks. It was at 3 weeks (second dose) and 6 weeks after treatment start that blood was analyzed.

The study's findings and limits: Tumor-linked clones in blood grew more by 3 weeks in durable-benefit patients.

Time point indicated: peripheral blood 6 weeks after treatment start. This clone was detected a few times. Its antigen is unknown. The table came from immunoSEQ multiplex PCR; TCRdb's copy has only in-frame clones and leaves some out. The table has 25,000 to 35,000 clones, 80% to 90% seen once. Sequencing was performed on PBMCs, taken around atezolizumab (anti-PD-L1) treatment. The receptor comes from a man aged 65-85 years with urothelial cancer.

CDR3 protein: CASSLGSPNTEAFF. The CDR3 coding sequence is TGTGCCAGCAGCTTAGGTAGCCCGAACACTGAAGCTTTCTTT. The V call is TRBV11-2, the J call TRBJ1-1, with D unresolved. The V gene lost 1 base and the J gene lost 1 base, with 7 bases spanning the gap. The CDR3 spans 14 residues. CDR1 and CDR2 from the germline V gene are SGHAT and FQNNGV.